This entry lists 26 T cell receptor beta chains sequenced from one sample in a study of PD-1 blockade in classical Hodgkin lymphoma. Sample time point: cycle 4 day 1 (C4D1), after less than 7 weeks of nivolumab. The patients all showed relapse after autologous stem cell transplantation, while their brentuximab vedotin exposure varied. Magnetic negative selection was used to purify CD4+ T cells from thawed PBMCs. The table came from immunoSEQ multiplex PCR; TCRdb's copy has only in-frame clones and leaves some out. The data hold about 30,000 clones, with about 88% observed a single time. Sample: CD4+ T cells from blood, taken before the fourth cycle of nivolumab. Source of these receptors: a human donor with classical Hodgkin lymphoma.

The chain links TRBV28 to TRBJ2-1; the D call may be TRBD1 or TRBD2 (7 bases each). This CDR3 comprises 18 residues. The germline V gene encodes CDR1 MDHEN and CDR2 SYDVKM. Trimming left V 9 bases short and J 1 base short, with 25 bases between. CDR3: CASRGGRRLADSYNEQFF. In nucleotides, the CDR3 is TGTGCCAGTCGAGGGGGCAGGCGCCTAGCGGATTCCTACAATGAGCAGTTCTTC.

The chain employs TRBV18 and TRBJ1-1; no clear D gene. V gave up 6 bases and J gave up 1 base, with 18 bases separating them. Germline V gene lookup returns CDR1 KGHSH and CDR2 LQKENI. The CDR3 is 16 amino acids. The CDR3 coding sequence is TGTGCCAGCTCCCCAACGGCCCGGGGTAGGAACACTGAAGCTTTCTTT. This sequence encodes CASSPTARGRNTEAFF.

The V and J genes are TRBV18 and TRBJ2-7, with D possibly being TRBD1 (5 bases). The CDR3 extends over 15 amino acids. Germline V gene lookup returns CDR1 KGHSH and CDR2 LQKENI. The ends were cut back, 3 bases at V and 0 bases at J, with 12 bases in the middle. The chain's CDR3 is CASSPSRTISYEQYF. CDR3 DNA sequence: TGTGCCAGCTCACCCAGTCGGACAATCTCCTACGAGCAGTACTTC.

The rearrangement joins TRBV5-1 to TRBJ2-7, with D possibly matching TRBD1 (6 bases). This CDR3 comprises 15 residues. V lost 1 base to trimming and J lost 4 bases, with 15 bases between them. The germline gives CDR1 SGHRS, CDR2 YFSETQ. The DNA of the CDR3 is TGCGCCAGCAGCTTGTCCGACAGGTCTATATACGAGCAGTACTTC. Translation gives CASSLSDRSIYEQYF.

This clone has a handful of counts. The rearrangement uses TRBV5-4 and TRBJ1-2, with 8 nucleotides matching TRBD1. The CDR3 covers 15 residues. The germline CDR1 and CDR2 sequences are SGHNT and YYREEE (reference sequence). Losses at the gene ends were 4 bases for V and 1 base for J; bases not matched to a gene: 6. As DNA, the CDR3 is TGTGCCAGCAGCCCTGGACAGGGACGTAACTATGGCTACACCTTC. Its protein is CASSPGQGRNYGYTF.

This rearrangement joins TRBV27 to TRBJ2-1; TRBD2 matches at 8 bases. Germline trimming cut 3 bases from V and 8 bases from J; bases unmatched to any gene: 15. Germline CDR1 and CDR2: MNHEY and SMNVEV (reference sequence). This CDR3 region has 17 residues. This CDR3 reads CASSLGRSSGSTYEQFF. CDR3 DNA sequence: TGTGCCAGCAGTTTGGGGCGGTCCAGCGGGAGTACGTATGAGCAGTTCTTC.

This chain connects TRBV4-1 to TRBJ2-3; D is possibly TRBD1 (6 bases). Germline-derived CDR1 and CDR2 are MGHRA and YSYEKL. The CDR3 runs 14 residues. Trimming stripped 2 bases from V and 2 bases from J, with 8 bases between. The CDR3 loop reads CASSQQGITDTQYF. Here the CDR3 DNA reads TGCGCCAGCAGCCAACAGGGGATCACAGATACGCAGTATTTT.

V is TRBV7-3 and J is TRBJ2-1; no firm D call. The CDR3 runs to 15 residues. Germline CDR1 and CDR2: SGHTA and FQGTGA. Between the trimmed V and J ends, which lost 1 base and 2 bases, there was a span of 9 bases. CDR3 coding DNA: TGTGCCAGCAGCTTAAGCCTGTCAGCCTACAATGAGCAGTTCTTC. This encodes CASSLSLSAYNEQFF. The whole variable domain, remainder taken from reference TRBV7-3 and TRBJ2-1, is GAGVSQTPSNKVTEKGKYVELRCDPISGHTALYWYRQSLGQGPEFLIYFQGTGAADDSGLPNDRFFAVRPEGSVSTLKIQRTERGDSAVYLCASSLSLSAYNEQFFGPGTRLTVL.

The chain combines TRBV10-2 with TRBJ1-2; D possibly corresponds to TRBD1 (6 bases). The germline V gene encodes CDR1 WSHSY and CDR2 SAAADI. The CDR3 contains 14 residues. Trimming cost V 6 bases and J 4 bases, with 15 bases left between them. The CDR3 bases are TGCGCCAGCAGGGGAACAGGGTCTCGCTATGGCTACACCTTC. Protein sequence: CASRGTGSRYGYTF.

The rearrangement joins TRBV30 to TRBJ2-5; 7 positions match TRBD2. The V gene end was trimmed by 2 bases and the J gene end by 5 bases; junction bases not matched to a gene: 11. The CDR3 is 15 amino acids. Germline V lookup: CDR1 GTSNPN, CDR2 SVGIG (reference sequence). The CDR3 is CAWSLGGLGGETQYF. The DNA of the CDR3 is TGTGCCTGGAGTTTAGGCGGCCTGGGGGGGGAGACCCAGTACTTC. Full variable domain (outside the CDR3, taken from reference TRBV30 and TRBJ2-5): SQTIHQWPATLVQPVGSPLSLECTVEGTSNPNLYWYRQAAGRGLQLLFYSVGIGQISSEVPQNLSASRPQDRQFILSSKKLLLSDSGFYLCAWSLGGLGGETQYFGPGTRLLVL.

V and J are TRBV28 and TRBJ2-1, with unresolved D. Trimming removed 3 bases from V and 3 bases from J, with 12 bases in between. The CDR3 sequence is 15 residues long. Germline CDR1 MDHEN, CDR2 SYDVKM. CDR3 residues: CASSFRHILYNEQFF. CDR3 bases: TGTGCCAGCAGTTTTCGCCACATACTCTACAATGAGCAGTTCTTC.

The CDR3 loop is CASSADLSGYNEQFF. The DNA of the CDR3 is TGTGCCAGCAGCGCCGATCTCAGTGGCTACAATGAGCAGTTCTTC. The chain is built from TRBV7-9 and TRBJ2-1; D is undetermined. CDR1 is SEHNR and CDR2 is FQNEAQ in the germline V gene (reference sequence). This CDR3 has 15 amino acids. Trimming removed 5 bases at V and 3 bases at J, with 14 bases between.

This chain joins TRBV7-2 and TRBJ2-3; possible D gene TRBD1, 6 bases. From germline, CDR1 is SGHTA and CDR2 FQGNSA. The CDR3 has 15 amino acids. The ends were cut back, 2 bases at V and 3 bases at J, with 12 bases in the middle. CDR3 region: CASSLRGSGTDTQYF. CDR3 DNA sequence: TGTGCCAGCAGCTTAAGGGGGAGTGGGACAGATACGCAGTATTTT.

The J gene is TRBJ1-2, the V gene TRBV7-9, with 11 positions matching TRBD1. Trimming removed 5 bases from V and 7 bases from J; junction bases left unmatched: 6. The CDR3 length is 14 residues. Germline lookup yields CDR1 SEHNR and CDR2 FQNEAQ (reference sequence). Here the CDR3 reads CASSPDRGLSGYTF. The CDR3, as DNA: TGTGCCAGCAGCCCGGACAGGGGGCTGTCTGGCTACACCTTC.

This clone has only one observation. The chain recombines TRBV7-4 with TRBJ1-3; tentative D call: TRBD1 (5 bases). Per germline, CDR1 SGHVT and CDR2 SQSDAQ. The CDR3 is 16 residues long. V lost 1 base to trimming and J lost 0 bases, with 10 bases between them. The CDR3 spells CASSLGDGRSGNTIYF. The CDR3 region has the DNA TGTGCCAGCAGCTTAGGGGACGGCCGCTCTGGAAACACCATATATTTT.

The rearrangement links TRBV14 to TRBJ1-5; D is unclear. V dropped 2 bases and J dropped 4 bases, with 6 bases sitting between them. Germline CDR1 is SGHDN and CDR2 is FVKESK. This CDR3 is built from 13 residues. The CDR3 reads CASSQMGNQPQHF. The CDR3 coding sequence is TGTGCCAGCAGCCAAATGGGGAATCAGCCCCAGCATTTT.

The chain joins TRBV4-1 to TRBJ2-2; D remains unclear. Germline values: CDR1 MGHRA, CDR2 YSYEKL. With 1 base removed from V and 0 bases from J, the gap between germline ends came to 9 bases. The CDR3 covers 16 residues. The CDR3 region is CASSQVRLTNTGELFF. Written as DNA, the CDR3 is TGCGCCAGCAGCCAAGTGAGGCTCACGAACACCGGGGAGCTGTTTTTT.

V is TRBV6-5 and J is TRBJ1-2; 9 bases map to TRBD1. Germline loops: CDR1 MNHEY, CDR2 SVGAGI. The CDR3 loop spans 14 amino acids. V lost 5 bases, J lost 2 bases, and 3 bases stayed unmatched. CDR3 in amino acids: CASSRGTGNYGYTF. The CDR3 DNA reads TGTGCCAGCAGTCGAGGGACAGGGAACTATGGCTACACCTTC.

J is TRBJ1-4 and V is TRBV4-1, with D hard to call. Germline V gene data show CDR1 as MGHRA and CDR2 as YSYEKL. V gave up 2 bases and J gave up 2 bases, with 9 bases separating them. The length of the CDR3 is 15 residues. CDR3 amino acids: CASSQTQYTNEKLFF. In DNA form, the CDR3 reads TGCGCCAGCAGCCAAACTCAGTACACTAATGAAAAACTGTTTTTT.

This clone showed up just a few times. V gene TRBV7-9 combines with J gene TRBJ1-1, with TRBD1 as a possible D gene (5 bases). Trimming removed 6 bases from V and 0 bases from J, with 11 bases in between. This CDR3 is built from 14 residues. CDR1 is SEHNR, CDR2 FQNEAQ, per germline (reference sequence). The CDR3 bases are TGTGCCAGCAGACCTCAGGGAATGAACACTGAAGCTTTCTTT. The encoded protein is CASRPQGMNTEAFF. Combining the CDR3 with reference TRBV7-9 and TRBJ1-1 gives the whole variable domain DTGVSQNPRHKITKRGQNVTFRCDPISEHNRLYWYRQTLGQGPEFLTYFQNEAQLEKSRLLSDRFSAERPKGSFSTLEIQRTEQGDSAMYLCASRPQGMNTEAFFGQGTRLTVV.

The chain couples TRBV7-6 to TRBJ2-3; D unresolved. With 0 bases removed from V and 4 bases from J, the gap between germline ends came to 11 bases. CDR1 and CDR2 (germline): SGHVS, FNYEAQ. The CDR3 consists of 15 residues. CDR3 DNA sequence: TGTGCCAGCAGCTTAGCGCTTGGGTCCCCAGATACGCAGTATTTT. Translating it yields CASSLALGSPDTQYF.

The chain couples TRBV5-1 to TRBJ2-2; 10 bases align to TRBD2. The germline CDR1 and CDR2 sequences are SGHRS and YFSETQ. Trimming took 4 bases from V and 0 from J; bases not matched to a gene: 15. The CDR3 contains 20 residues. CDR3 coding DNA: TGCGCCAGCAGCGGCCAGTCACTTAGCGGGGGGACTACGAACACCGGGGAGCTGTTTTTT. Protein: CASSGQSLSGGTTNTGELFF.

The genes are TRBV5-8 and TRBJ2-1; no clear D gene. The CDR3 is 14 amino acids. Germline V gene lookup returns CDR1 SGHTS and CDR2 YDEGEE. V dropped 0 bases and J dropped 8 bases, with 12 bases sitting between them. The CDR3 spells CASSLGPGRDEQFF. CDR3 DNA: TGTGCCAGCAGCTTGGGGCCTGGACGGGATGAGCAGTTCTTC.

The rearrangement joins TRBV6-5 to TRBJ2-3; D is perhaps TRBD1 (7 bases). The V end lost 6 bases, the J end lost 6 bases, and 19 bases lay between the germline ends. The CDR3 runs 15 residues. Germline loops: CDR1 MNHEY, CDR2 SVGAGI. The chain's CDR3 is CASSRQGGLLDTQYF. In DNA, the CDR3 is TGTGCCAGCAGCCGACAGGGAGGTCTATTGGATACGCAGTATTTT.

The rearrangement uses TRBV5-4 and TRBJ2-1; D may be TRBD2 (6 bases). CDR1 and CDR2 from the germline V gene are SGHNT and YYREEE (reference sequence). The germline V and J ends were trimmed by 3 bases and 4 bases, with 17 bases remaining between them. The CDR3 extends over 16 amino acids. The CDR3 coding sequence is TGTGCCAGCAGCTCGCGGAGGGTGGGGGGATACAATGAGCAGTTCTTC. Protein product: CASSSRRVGGYNEQFF.

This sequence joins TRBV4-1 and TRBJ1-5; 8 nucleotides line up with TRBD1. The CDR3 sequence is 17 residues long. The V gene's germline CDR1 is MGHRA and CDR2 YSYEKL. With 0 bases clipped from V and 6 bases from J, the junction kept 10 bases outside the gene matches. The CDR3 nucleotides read TGCGCCAGCAGCCAAGATCCGGGACAGGCTATGGGTCAGCCCCAGCATTTT. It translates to CASSQDPGQAMGQPQHF.